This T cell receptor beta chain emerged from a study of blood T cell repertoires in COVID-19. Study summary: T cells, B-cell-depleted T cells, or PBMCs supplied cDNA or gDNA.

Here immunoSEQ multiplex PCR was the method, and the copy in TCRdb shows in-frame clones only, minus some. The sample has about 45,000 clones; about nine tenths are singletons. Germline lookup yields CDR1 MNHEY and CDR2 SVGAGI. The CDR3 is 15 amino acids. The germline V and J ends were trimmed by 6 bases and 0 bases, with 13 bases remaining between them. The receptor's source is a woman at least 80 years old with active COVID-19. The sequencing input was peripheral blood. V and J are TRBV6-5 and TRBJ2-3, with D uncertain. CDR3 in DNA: TGTGCCAGCAGCCCCGCGTGGGCTAGCACAGATACGCAGTATTTT. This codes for CASSPAWASTDTQYF.